A selection of T cell receptor beta chains follows, all from one sample in a study of CXCR3-negative and CXCR3-positive naive CD8 T cells. Reanalyzing the 5' RACE reads, TCRdb keeps one entry per CDR3 protein, without DNA. The sample includes 100,000 to 150,000 distinct CDR3 sequences. The source material was naive CXCR3- CD8+ T cells from blood. These receptors were taken from a human donor in good health. Some clones in this sample may be carry-over from other donors' samples. Both conserved end residues are part of each CDR3.

CDR3 protein: CASSPLPGQGPYEQYF
J gene: TRBJ2-7
V gene: TRBV7-9

CDR3 protein: CSAAGTGESTDTQYF
J gene: TRBJ2-3
V gene: TRBV20-1

CDR3 protein: CASSQDLAGGPGKDTQYF
J gene: TRBJ2-3
V gene: TRBV14

CDR3 protein: CASSLGDLSYEQYF
J gene: TRBJ2-7
V gene: TRBV5-1

CDR3 protein: CASSLAGDSLFYEQYF
J gene: TRBJ2-7
V gene: TRBV11-2

CDR3 protein: CASSEAPGEGQPQHF
J gene: TRBJ1-5
V gene: TRBV6-4

CDR3 protein: CSVEAGEYEQYF
J gene: TRBJ2-7
V gene: TRBV29-1

CDR3 protein: CASSQEFTISTGELFF
J gene: TRBJ2-2
V gene: TRBV3-1

CDR3 protein: CSVTGTSTDTQYF
J gene: TRBJ2-3
V gene: TRBV29-1

CDR3 protein: CSVGGEVTGPWGYTF
J gene: TRBJ1-2
V gene: TRBV29-1

CDR3 protein: CASTEGGSFSPLHF
J gene: TRBJ1-6
V gene: TRBV19

CDR3 protein: CASSQDTGQGNSPLHF
J gene: TRBJ1-6
V gene: TRBV4-3

CDR3 protein: CASSPSTGGSYNEQFF
J gene: TRBJ2-1
V gene: TRBV7-9

CDR3 protein: CASSQDVRDEAFF
J gene: TRBJ1-1
V gene: TRBV4-1

CDR3 protein: CASSETGTGGTEAFF
J gene: TRBJ1-1
V gene: TRBV6-4

CDR3 protein: CASSYTGTSSYEHYF
J gene: TRBJ2-7
V gene: TRBV12-3/TRBV12-4

CDR3 protein: CSARTRQETQYF
J gene: TRBJ2-5
V gene: TRBV20-1

CDR3 protein: CASSERVGGSFGETQYF
J gene: TRBJ2-5
V gene: TRBV9

CDR3 protein: CATDRGEGLDTQYF
J gene: TRBJ2-3
V gene: TRBV15

CDR3 protein: CASSLGWGDTYEQYF
J gene: TRBJ2-7
V gene: TRBV5-1

CDR3 protein: CSSIGGSHPEQFF
J gene: TRBJ2-1
V gene: TRBV29-1

CDR3 protein: CAISDGDYEQYF
J gene: TRBJ2-7
V gene: TRBV10-3

CDR3 protein: CASSQDYAYEQYF
J gene: TRBJ2-7
V gene: TRBV4-1

CDR3 protein: CASSLTGTGSYEQYF
J gene: TRBJ2-7
V gene: TRBV5-1

CDR3 protein: CSASSRRSYEQYF
J gene: TRBJ2-7
V gene: TRBV20-1

CDR3 protein: CASSLGFGDNYEQYF
J gene: TRBJ2-7
V gene: TRBV7-6

CDR3 protein: CASSLAAGTPETQYF
J gene: TRBJ2-5
V gene: TRBV7-2

CDR3 protein: CASSQGNREEEKLFF
J gene: TRBJ1-4
V gene: TRBV4-3

CDR3 protein: CASRSGSNEQFF
J gene: TRBJ2-1
V gene: TRBV7-9

CDR3 protein: CASSFNSKNIQYF
J gene: TRBJ2-4
V gene: TRBV12-3/TRBV12-4

CDR3 protein: CASSGSGIGYEQYF
J gene: TRBJ2-7
V gene: TRBV7-9

CDR3 protein: CASSQVIGREYYEQYF
J gene: TRBJ2-7
V gene: TRBV14

CDR3 protein: CASSPRGRAEQYF
J gene: TRBJ2-7
V gene: TRBV19

CDR3 protein: CSAKQGNTGELFF
J gene: TRBJ2-2
V gene: TRBV29-1

CDR3 protein: CASTTGYNEQFF
J gene: TRBJ2-1
V gene: TRBV19

CDR3 protein: CSDLTGAGYTF
J gene: TRBJ1-2
V gene: TRBV29-1

CDR3 protein: CASSSPPVNRQPYNEQFF
J gene: TRBJ2-1
V gene: TRBV7-6

CDR3 protein: CASSAAAFNEQFF
J gene: TRBJ2-1
V gene: TRBV12-3/TRBV12-4